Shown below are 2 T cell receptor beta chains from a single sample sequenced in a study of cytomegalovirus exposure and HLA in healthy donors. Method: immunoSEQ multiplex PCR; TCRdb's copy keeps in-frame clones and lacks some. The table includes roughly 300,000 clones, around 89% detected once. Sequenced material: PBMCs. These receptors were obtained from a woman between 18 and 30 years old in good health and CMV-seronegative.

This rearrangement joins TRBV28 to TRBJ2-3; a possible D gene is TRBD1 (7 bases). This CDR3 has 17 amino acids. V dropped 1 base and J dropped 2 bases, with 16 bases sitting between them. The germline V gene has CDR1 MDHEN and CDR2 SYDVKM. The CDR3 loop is CASSLYQGGTFTDTQYF. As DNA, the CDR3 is TGTGCCAGCAGTTTATATCAGGGGGGAACTTTCACAGATACGCAGTATTTT.

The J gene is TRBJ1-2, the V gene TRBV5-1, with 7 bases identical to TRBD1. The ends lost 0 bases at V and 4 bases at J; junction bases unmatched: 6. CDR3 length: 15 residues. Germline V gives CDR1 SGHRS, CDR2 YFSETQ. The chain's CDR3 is CASSLGGQAVYGYTF. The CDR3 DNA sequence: TGCGCCAGCAGCTTGGGTGGACAGGCGGTCTATGGCTACACCTTC.